One and the same sample provided the 2 T cell receptor beta chains below, sequenced in a study of blood T cells in healthy people across ages. For the second PCR, which ran for 7 to 11 cycles, a sample-barcoded 5' primer and a J-beta primer mix were used. One entry per CDR3 protein results from TCRdb running MiXCR on the 5' RACE reads. Of some 710,000 distinct CDR3 sequences in the sample, 22% are singletons; the top ten hold 22%. The specimen was blood. The receptors were gathered from a man in his 70s in good health.

This chain joins TRBV4-3 and TRBJ2-1; the match to TRBD2 covers 11 bases. There are 17 residues in the CDR3. Germline V gene lookup returns CDR1 LGHNA and CDR2 YSLEER. V dropped 1 base and J dropped 7; count of bases not matched to a gene: 9. The DNA of the CDR3 is TGCGCCAGCAGCCAAGTAATGCAACTAGCGGGAGTAAATGAGCAGTTCTTC. This codes for CASSQVMQLAGVNEQFF.

This clonotype appeared a few times. CDR3 residues: CASSSSGPFTDTQYF. DNA for the CDR3: TGTGCCAGCAGCTCATCCGGGCCCTTCACAGATACGCAGTATTTT. This chain links TRBV7-9 with TRBJ2-3; unclear D gene. The germline gives CDR1 SEHNR, CDR2 FQNEAQ (reference sequence). The CDR3 is 15 amino acids. Deletions cut 4 bases from V and 2 bases from J, with 13 bases between.